This TCR beta chain was sequenced in a study of cytomegalovirus exposure and HLA in healthy donors (dated by TCRdb to 2016 to 2017). For the study in its entirety: In an earlier analysis of approximately 500 of the donors, 276 Gb of sequence data and 90 million to 120 million unique TCR beta sequences from 180 million or so T cells were reported. Roughly 300 gigabases of sequencing data and around 87 million unique TCR sequences were included in an early release covering around 600 HLA-typed donors. Among the roughly 410 genotyped donors, 81% belonged to the genetic ancestry cluster associated with self-reported Caucasian donors. The study aimed to test whether signatures of past pathogen exposure could be identified by cataloging public T cell receptors. Using immunosequencing, the study profiled T cell repertoires from about 650 subjects and related those repertoires to cytomegalovirus serostatus. A separate validation cohort of roughly 130 different subjects was used in addition to the roughly 640-subject first cohort. To predict cytomegalovirus infection status, the study brought together high-throughput TCR immunosequencing, statistical association of individual TCRs with disease status, and machine learning. To study patterns of TCR occurrence, a later analysis re-analyzed previously published TCR beta repertoires from 500 to 850 donors and added high-resolution HLA genotyping. In the later analysis, no new phenotypic data were used to find candidate immune exposures; instead, reliance was placed on TCR beta sequences and their occurrence across donors. To decide whether each TCR beta V gene segment behaved as functional or pseudogenic, an earlier analysis of over 500 of the donors relied on high-throughput TCR beta sequencing. Alongside the repertoire data, information on donor age, sex, ethnicity and CMV serostatus was compiled. A later genetic analysis took genome-wide SNP genotypes for 398 of the 666 donors and used that subset as a discovery cohort. All discovery cohort repertoires had been generated on a single sequencing platform. HLA typing covered class I and class II loci at four-digit resolution. The number of donors typed differed by locus, with about 629-630 for A, B, C, DRB1 and DQB1, 522 for DQA1, about 610 for DPA1, and around 460 for DPB1. A handful of DR-DQ haplotypes were handled as single units for association and clustering because linkage in the cohort was strong. Across about 370 genotyped donors of the cohort, an average of about 240,000 unique TCR beta nucleotide sequences per donor were sequenced, and roughly 17% of those sequences were non-productive. Broad study findings and their caveats: A further reported finding was that TCR beta sequences accurately predicted the HLA-A and HLA-B alleles for most subjects in the first cohort. The 87-base-pair reads could not distinguish some IMGT-functional V segments, including TRBV6-2 and TRBV6-3, so those segments were excluded. In an earlier analysis of 587 of the donors, most TCR beta V segments appeared in productive rearrangements about 87% or about 30% of the time, broadly matching IMGT annotations. The cohort was sequenced for TCR beta chains only, and without alpha or paired-chain data the features that could be detected were limited. Because HLA typing was missing for some donors at each locus, association tests included only the typed subset. According to a later analysis, parvovirus B19, influenza, CMV and Epstein-Barr virus appeared linked to several top co-occurrence clusters. In vitro tests confirmed that a few of the cytomegalovirus-associated TCR beta chains recognize cytomegalovirus antigens. Linkage disequilibrium might explain the correlated functional status among segregating V segments, but an unknown experimental factor could not be excluded. Because counts were too low, some 16 rarely observed V segments, including chromosome 9 orphons, were excluded from the earlier analysis of 587 of the donors. Immune exposure information for the cohort was limited to CMV serostatus. According to the authors, the approach could potentially be generalized to other disease states and immunological phenotypes. A cluster of highly shared sequence variants was judged likely to be a technical artifact of the sequencing pipeline. According to a later genetic analysis, donors in an Asian-associated ancestry cluster had fewer N-insertions in productive TCRs than the approximately 700-donor mean. Most TCR sequences were seen in very few donors, while some public TCRs were found in many individuals. An association between a missense DCLRE1C variant and V-gene and J-gene trimming of TCR beta chains was found in a later genetic analysis and replicated in an independent cohort. According to a later analysis, TCR association rates differed among HLA loci, with DRB1 alleles showing the most associated TCRs and HLA-C alleles showing the fewest. According to a later analysis, most CMV-associated TCR beta chains appeared to be HLA-restricted, and the HLA associations seemed to be driven largely by CMV exposure. The study listed 150 to 200 TCR beta chains as associated with cytomegalovirus. Specific HLA alleles were associated with 15,000 to 20,000 TCR beta sequences at a false discovery rate of 0.05 in a later analysis. The classifier was reported to diagnose cytomegalovirus status with high specificity and sensitivity in both the original and validation cohorts. In a later analysis, HLA-associated TCR beta chains were found to be more clonally expanded and to have lower generation probabilities than equally common non-associated chains. When HLA alleles, especially DR and DQ, strongly co-occurred, attributing TCR associations to individual alleles was difficult. The presence/absence analyses assumed that sequencing depth was roughly uniform across donors, and that assumption may not be true.

Trimming leaves V shorter by 6 bases and J shorter by 6 bases, with the junction holding 8 bases beyond the gene matches. The CDR3, cysteine through phenylalanine, is 14 amino acids long. The DNA shown is the 42-base CDR3, in frame from base 1. CDR1 SGHVS and CDR2 FQNEAQ are derived from the germline V gene. The cohort comprised some 700 healthy bone marrow donors. All cohort members were sampled while nominally healthy, although unrecorded immune exposures were likely present. The donor tested CMV seropositive and was one of the 289 seropositive cohort members. A peripheral blood sample was provided by each donor, and peripheral blood mononuclear cells were used for TCR beta sequencing. The Qiagen DNeasy Blood Extraction Kit was used to extract genomic DNA from the blood cell samples. Library creation used the immunoSEQ multiplex PCR assay. For the multiplex PCR, a mixture combining 60 forward primers for TCR Vbeta segments and 13 reverse primers for TCR Jbeta segments was used. The CDR3 region of rearranged TCR beta genes was amplified from genomic DNA with a multiplex PCR assay. On the Illumina HiSeq System, the amplified TCR beta libraries were sequenced as 87-base-pair reads. Per the authors' processing: A later analysis counted about 82 million unique TCR beta chains across the 670 or so repertoires, and around 9.9 million of these chains were shared by at least two donors. Raw reads were error-corrected and collapsed into unique sequences with a nearest-neighbor algorithm that merged closely related sequences to remove PCR and sequencing errors. Alignment of CDR3 sequences to IMGT reference sequences was used to assign V, D and J gene segments. For a sequence to be retained, a match of at least six nucleotides was required to both a V gene segment and a J gene segment. A rearrangement was called productive if the CDR3 had no stop codons and remained in frame with V and J, and every other rearrangement was called non-productive. CDR3 was defined by IMGT convention, running from the second conserved V-encoded cysteine to the conserved J-encoded phenylalanine. In an earlier analysis of 500 to 650 of the donors, sequences lacking an unambiguous match to a single V gene segment were excluded. In an earlier analysis of a few hundred of the donors, V segments were called functional above 56.7% productive rearrangements and were called segregating when the between-donor standard deviation exceeded 5%. A statistical classification framework was built for diagnosing cytomegalovirus status from the catalog of TCR beta chain sequences. A later analysis assigned V and J genes by comparing TCR nucleotide sequences with IMGT/GENE-DB human TR gene sequences. In a later analysis, CDR3 sequences and most-parsimonious VDJ recombination scenarios were assigned using the TCRdist pipeline. In a later analysis, each TCR beta chain was defined by its CDR3 amino acid sequence together with its V-gene family, and reads without a unique V-gene family were excluded. In a later analysis, some 600 highly shared, low-generation-probability nucleotide sequences were removed to address suspected cross-contamination and a sequencing artifact. In a later analysis, a clonal expansion index for each public chain was calculated from normalized within-repertoire ranks of inferred template counts. Generation probabilities in a later analysis came from a VDJ recombination model fitted to out-of-frame rearrangements, and those results were checked against IGoR. In a later analysis, hypergeometric tests were used to score TCR-TCR, TCR-HLA and TCR-CMV co-occurrence, with a repertoire-size bias correction applied to TCR pairs. False discovery rates were estimated in a later analysis by permuting HLA or CMV assignments 20 times. In a later analysis, co-occurring TCRs were grouped using DBSCAN, with TCRdist sequence similarity added in when clustering inside HLA-allele-positive subsets. Co-occurrence clustering excluded repertoires with fewer than 30,000 or more than 120,000 public chains, plus five with anomalous nucleotide sharing. The table comes from immuneACCESS by way of TCRdb, which keeps in-frame sequences with V and J called. Part of the clones is missing from these tables; in studies checked, under half for an unresolved V gene and the rest for unknown reasons. V, J and clone size derive from that table, while D and trimming were established from the DNA sequence. The sample table shows over 100,000 clones, and 70% are seen once. The ten biggest clones cover roughly 8.4% of the sample.

This clone was picked up a small number of times. This clone's antigen is unknown. No base-level quality is on record; no much larger clone is a single base apart. Material for sequencing was PBMCs. The sequence is built from TRBV7-8 and TRBJ1-1, with 9 bases aligning to TRBD1. This TCR was recovered from a man aged 25 to 40 in good health and CMV-seropositive. The CDR3 region has the sequence CASSPNRGQAEAFF. The bases read TGTGCCAGCAGTCCTAACAGGGGGCAGGCTGAAGCTTTCTTT.